These 9 T cell receptor beta chains originate from one sample sequenced in a study of T-cell memory formation after mild COVID-19. TCRdb re-derived calls from the 5' RACE reads in MiXCR, one entry per CDR3 protein. The data show about 470,000 distinct CDR3 sequences, with more than 20% seen just once and approximately 12% held by the top ten. The sequencing input was PBMCs or a T cell subset sorted from them (not recorded which). Source of these receptors: an adult woman who had mild COVID-19 (a few samples of this study predate the infection). Cell type and time point are not known.

This clonotype was found a few times. This chain uses TRBV7-2 with TRBJ2-1, with D tentatively TRBD2 (6 bases). V lost 0 bases and J lost 4, with 13 bases in between. The CDR3 consists of 16 residues. CDR1 is SGHTA and CDR2 is FQGNSA in the germline V gene. The CDR3 DNA sequence: TGTGCCAGCAGCTTAGCGTGGCTAGCGAATTACAATGAGCAGTTCTTC. This sequence encodes CASSLAWLANYNEQFF.

This sequence joins TRBV5-6 and TRBJ2-2, with TRBD2 matching over 9 bases. From germline, CDR1 is SGHDT and CDR2 YYEEEE. The CDR3 has 17 amino acids. Germline trimming cut 4 bases from V and 4 bases from J; bases unmatched to any gene: 11. The CDR3 protein is CASSPLVAGDITGELFF. The CDR3, as DNA: TGTGCCAGCAGCCCTCTAGTAGCGGGAGACATCACCGGGGAGCTGTTTTTT.

This CDR3 is CASETGAYEQYF. CDR3 nucleotides: TGTGCCAGCGAGACAGGGGCCTACGAGCAGTACTTC. The chain couples TRBV6-2 or TRBV6-3 to TRBJ2-7; 8 bases line up with TRBD1. Losses at the gene ends were 8 bases for V and 2 bases for J; bases not matched to a gene: 2. CDR1 is MNHEY and CDR2 is SVGEGT in the germline V gene. The CDR3 spans 12 residues.

The chain employs TRBV7-8 and TRBJ1-6; no reliable D call. The CDR3 totals 16 residues. V lost 5 bases and J 6 bases, leaving 17 bases between the germline ends. Germline CDR1 and CDR2: SGHVS and FQNEAQ. The CDR3 nucleotides are TGTGCCAGCAGCAGTCAAGCGGTTACAGTTAATTCACCCCTCCACTTT. As protein: CASSSQAVTVNSPLHF.

The sample holds many counts of this clonotype. V usage is TRBV7-2 and J usage is TRBJ2-1, with 12 bases that match TRBD2. The CDR3 has 17 residues. CDR1 SGHTA and CDR2 FQGNSA come from the germline V gene. Trimming at V came to 1 base and at J to 8 bases, leaving 9 bases not matched to a gene. The CDR3 loop is CASSLVPLAGGVDEQFF. CDR3 nucleotide sequence: TGTGCCAGCAGCTTAGTGCCACTAGCGGGAGGAGTGGATGAGCAGTTCTTC. Filled out from reference TRBV7-2 and TRBJ2-1, the complete variable domain reads GAGVSQSPSNKVTEKGKDVELRCDPISGHTALYWYRQSLGQGLEFLIYFQGNSAPDKSGLPSDRFSAERTGGSVSTLTIQRTQQEDSAVYLCASSLVPLAGGVDEQFFGPGTRLTVL.

This chain uses TRBV5-4 with TRBJ2-6, with D perhaps TRBD1 or TRBD2 (5 bases each). Trimming cost V 4 bases and J 0 bases, with 17 bases left between them. This CDR3 has 18 residues. Germline V gives CDR1 SGHNT, CDR2 YYREEE (reference sequence). The CDR3 region has the DNA TGTGCCAGCAGCCCGGGGCTGGACGGAACCTCTGGGGCCAACGTCCTGACTTTC. Translation gives CASSPGLDGTSGANVLTF.

V gene TRBV18 combines with J gene TRBJ2-7; no clear D gene. Germline-derived CDR1 and CDR2 are KGHSH and LQKENI. Trimming removed 2 bases at V and 7 bases at J, with 9 bases between. This CDR3 is built from 12 residues. In DNA form, the CDR3 reads TGTGCCAGCTCACCAGACCGCTGGGAGCAGTACTTC. It translates to CASSPDRWEQYF.

V and J are TRBV6-6 and TRBJ2-3; TRBD1 matches 8 bases. With V trimmed by 6 bases and J by 0 bases, 20 bases remained unmatched. CDR3 size: 20 residues. Germline V gene data show CDR1 as MNHNY and CDR2 as SVGAGI (reference sequence). The CDR3 DNA follows: TGTGCCAGCAGGCCCGACAGGGGACGGGGAAAGGGTACTAGCACAGATACGCAGTATTTT. The encoded protein is CASRPDRGRGKGTSTDTQYF.

This clonotype was counted only a few times. This chain joins TRBV5-1 and TRBJ2-3; 7 bases map to TRBD1. V shed 3 bases and J 2 bases; nucleotides not matched to a gene: 12. The CDR3 extends over 17 amino acids. Germline assignment: CDR1 SGHRS and CDR2 YFSETQ. The CDR3, as DNA: TGCGCCAGCAGCTCGGACCGGACAGGCCTCCTCACAGATACGCAGTATTTT. This translates into CASSSDRTGLLTDTQYF. The variable domain in full, with the rest retrieved from reference TRBV5-1 and TRBJ2-3, is KAGVTQTPRYLIKTRGQQVTLSCSPISGHRSVSWYQQTPGQGLQFLFEYFSETQRNKGNFPGRFSGRQFSNSRSEMNVSTLELGDSALYLCASSSDRTGLLTDTQYFGPGTRLTVL.